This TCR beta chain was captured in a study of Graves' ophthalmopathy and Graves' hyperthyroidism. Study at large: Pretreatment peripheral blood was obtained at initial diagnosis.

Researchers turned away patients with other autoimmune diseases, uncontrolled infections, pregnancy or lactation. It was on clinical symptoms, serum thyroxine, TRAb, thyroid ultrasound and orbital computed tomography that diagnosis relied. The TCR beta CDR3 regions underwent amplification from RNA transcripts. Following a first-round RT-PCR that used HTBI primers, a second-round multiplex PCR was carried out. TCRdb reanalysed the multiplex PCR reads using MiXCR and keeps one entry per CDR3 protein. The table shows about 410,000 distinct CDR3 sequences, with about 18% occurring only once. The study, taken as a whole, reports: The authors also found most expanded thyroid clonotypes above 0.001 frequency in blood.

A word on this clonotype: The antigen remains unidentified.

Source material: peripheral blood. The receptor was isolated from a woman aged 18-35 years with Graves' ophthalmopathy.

The DNA of the CDR3 is TGTGCCAGCAGCCCTCGGACAGGAATCCAAGAGACCCAGTACTTC. It encodes CASSPRTGIQETQYF. The chain joins TRBV7-6 to TRBJ2-5; 7 bases are shared with TRBD1. V shed 5 bases and J 1 base; nucleotides not matched to a gene: 7. The CDR3 is 15 residues long. CDR1 and CDR2 from the germline V gene are SGHVS and FNYEAQ.